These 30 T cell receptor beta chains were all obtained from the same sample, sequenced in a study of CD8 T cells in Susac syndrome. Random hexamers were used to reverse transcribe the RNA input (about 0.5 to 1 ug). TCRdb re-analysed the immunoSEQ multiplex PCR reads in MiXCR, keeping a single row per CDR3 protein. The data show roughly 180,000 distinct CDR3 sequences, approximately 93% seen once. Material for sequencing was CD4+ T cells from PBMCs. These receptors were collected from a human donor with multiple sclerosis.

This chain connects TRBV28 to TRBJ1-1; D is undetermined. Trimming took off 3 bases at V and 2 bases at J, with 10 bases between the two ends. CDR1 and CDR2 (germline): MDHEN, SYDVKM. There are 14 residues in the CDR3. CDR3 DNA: TGTGCCAGCAGTTTCGCGGGGTCCAACACTGAAGCTTTCTTT. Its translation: CASSFAGSNTEAFF.

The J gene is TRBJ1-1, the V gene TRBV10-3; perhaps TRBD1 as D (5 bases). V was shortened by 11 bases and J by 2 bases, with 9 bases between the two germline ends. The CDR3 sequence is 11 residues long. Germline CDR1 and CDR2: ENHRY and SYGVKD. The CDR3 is CASRVNTEAFF. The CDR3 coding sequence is TGTGCCTCCAGGGTTAACACTGAAGCTTTCTTT.

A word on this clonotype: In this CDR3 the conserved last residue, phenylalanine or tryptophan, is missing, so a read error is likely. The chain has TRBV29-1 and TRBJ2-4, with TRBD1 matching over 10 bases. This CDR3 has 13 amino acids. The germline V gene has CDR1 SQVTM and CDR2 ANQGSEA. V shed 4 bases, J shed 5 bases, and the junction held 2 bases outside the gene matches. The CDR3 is CSVGGTGENIQYL. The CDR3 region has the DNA TGCAGCGTTGGCGGGACAGGGGAAAACATTCAGTACCTC.

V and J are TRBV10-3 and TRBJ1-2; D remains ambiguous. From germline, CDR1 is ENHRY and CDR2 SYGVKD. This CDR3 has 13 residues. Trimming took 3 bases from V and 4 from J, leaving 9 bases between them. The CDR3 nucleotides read TGTGCCATCAGTGAACCTCAAGTCTATGGCTACACCTTC. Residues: CAISEPQVYGYTF.

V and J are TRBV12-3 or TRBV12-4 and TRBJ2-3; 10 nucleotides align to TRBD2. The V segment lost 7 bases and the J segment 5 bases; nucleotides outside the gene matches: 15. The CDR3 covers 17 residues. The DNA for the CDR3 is TGTGCCAGCAATCCGACAGGCAGTAGCGGGGGGAGAGATACGCAGTATTTT. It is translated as CASNPTGSSGGRDTQYF.

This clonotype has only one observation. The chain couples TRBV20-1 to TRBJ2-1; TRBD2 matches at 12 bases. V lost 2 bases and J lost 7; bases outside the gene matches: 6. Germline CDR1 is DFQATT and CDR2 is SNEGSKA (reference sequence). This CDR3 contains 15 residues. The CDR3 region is CSARQTSGSWNEQFF. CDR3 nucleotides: TGCAGTGCTAGACAGACTAGCGGGAGCTGGAATGAGCAGTTCTTC.

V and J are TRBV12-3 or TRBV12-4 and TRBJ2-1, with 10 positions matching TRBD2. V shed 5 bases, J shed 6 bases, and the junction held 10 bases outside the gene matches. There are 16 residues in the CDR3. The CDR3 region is CASSTQRGGPSNEQFF. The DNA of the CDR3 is TGTGCCAGCAGTACTCAGCGGGGGGGCCCTTCCAATGAGCAGTTCTTC.

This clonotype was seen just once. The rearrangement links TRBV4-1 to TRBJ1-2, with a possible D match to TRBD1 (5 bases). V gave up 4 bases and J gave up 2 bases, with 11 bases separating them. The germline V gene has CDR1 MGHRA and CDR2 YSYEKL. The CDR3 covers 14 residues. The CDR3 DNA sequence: TGCGCCAGCAGCCTGGAGGACATAAACTATGGCTACACCTTC. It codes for CASSLEDINYGYTF.

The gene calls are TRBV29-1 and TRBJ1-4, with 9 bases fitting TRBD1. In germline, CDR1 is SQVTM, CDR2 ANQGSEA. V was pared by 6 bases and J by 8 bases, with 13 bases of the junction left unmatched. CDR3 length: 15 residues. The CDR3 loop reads CSVSPGTGPEEKLFF. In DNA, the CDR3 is TGCAGCGTCAGTCCCGGGACAGGGCCGGAGGAAAAACTGTTTTTT.

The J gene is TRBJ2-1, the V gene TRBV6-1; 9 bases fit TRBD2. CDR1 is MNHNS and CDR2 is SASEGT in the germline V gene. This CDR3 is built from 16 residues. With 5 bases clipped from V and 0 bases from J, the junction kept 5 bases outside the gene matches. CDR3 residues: CASSISGGSSYNEQFF. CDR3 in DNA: TGTGCCAGCAGTATTAGCGGGGGCAGCTCCTACAATGAGCAGTTCTTC.

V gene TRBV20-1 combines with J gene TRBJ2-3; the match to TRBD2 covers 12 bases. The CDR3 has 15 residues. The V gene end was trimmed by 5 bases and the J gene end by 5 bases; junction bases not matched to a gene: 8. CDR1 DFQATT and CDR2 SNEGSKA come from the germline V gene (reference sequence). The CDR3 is CSAPTSGRSLDTQYF. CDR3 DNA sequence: TGCAGTGCTCCGACTAGCGGGAGAAGTTTAGATACGCAGTATTTT.

The CDR3 nucleotides read TGTGCCAGCAGTTTAAAGGCAGGGAGGGGTCAGCCCCAGCATTTT. Translating gives CASSLKAGRGQPQHF. The chain links TRBV27 to TRBJ1-5; a possible D gene is TRBD1 (5 bases). The CDR3 is 15 amino acids. Deletions cut 2 bases from V and 6 bases from J, with 14 bases between. Germline CDR1 is MNHEY and CDR2 is SMNVEV (reference sequence).

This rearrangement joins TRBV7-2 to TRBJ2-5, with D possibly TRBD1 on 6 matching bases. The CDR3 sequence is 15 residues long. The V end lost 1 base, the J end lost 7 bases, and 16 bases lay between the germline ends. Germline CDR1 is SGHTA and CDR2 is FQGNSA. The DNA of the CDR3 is TGTGCCAGCAGCTTAGAAGGGACACCCTCAGGGACCCAGTACTTC. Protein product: CASSLEGTPSGTQYF. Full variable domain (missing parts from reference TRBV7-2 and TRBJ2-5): GAGVSQSPSNKVTEKGKDVELRCDPISGHTALYWYRQSLGQGLEFLIYFQGNSAPDKSGLPSDRFSAERTGGSVSTLTIQRTQQEDSAVYLCASSLEGTPSGTQYFGPGTRLLVL.

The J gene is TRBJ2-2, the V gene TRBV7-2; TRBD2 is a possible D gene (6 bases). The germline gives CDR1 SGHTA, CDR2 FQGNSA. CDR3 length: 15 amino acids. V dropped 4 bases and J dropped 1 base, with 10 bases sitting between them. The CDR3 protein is CASSWGSGNTGELFF. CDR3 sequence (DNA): TGTGCCAGCAGCTGGGGTAGCGGGAACACCGGGGAGCTGTTTTTT.

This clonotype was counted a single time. The CDR3 nucleotides are TGTGCCAGCAGCGTAGGCCCCAACACAGATACGCAGTATTTT. It specifies CASSVGPNTDTQYF. This sequence joins TRBV9 and TRBJ2-3; the D is unclear. V shed 0 bases and J shed 2 bases, with 7 bases lying between them. Per the germline V gene, CDR1 is SGDLS and CDR2 is YYNGEE. This CDR3 has 14 amino acids.

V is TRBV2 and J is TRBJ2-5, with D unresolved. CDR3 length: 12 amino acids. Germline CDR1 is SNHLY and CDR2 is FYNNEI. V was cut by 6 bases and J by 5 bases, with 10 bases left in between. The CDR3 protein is CASRRMGETQYF. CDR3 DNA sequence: TGTGCCAGCAGACGAATGGGGGAGACCCAGTACTTC.

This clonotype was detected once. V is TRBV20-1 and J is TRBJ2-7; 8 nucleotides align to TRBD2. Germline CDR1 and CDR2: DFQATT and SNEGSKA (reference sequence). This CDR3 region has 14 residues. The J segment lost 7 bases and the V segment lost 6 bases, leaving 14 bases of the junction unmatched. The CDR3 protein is CSAVPSGPAREQYF. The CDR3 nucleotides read TGCAGTGCCGTTCCTAGCGGGCCGGCGAGGGAGCAGTACTTC.

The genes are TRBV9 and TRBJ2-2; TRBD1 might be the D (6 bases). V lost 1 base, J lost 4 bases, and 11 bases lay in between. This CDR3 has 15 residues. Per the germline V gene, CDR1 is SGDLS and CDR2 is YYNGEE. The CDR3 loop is CASSVNQGTTGELFF. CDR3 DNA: TGTGCCAGCAGCGTAAATCAGGGGACCACCGGGGAGCTGTTTTTT.

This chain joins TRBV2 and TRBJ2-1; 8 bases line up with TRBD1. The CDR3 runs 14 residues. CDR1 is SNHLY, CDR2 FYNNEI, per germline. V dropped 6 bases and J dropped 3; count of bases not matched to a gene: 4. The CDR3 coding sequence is TGTGCCAGCAGAGGACAGGGTATCTACAATGAGCAGTTCTTC. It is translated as CASRGQGIYNEQFF.

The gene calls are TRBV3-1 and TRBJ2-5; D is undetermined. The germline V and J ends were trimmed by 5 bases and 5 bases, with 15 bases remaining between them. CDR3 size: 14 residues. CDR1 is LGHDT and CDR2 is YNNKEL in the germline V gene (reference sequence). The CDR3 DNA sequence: TGTGCCAGCAGCGCGGTTTTCATGTTGGAGACCCAGTACTTC. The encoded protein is CASSAVFMLETQYF.

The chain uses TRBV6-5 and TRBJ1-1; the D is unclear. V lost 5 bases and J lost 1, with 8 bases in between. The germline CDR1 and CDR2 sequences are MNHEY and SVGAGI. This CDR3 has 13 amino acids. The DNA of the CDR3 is TGTGCCAGCAGTCGATTTGAGAACACTGAAGCTTTCTTT. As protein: CASSRFENTEAFF.

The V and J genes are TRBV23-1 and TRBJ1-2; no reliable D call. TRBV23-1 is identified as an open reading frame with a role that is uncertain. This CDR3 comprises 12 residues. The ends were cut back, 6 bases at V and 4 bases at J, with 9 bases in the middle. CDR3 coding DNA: TGCGCCAGCAGGGGCAGAATCTATGGCTACACCTTC. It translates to CASRGRIYGYTF.

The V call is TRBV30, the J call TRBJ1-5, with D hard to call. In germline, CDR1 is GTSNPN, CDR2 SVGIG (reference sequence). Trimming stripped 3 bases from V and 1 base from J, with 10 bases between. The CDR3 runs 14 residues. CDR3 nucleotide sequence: TGTGCCTGGAGCGGGGATCAAAGCAATCAGCCCCAGCATTTT. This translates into CAWSGDQSNQPQHF.

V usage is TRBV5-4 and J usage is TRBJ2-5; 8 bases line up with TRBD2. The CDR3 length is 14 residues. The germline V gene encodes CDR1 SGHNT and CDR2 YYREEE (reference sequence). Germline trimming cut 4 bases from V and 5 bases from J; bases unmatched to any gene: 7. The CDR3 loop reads CASSTGGVHETQYF. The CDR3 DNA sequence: TGTGCCAGCAGCACCGGGGGGGTACACGAGACCCAGTACTTC.

DNA of the CDR3: TGTGCCAGCAGATCACCGGGACCGTCCGGGGAAGAGCAGTTCTTC. Translation gives CASRSPGPSGEEQFF. The rearrangement uses TRBV28 and TRBJ2-1, with D possibly called TRBD1 or TRBD2 (5 bases each). The ends were cut back, 6 bases at V and 10 bases at J, with 22 bases in the middle. CDR3 length: 15 amino acids. Germline V gives CDR1 MDHEN, CDR2 SYDVKM.

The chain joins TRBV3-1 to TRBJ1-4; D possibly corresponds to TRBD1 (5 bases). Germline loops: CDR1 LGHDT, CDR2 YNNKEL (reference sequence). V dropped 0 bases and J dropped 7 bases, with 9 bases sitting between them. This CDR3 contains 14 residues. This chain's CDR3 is CASSQDWGSEKLFF. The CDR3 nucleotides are TGTGCCAGCAGCCAAGATTGGGGGAGTGAAAAACTGTTTTTT.

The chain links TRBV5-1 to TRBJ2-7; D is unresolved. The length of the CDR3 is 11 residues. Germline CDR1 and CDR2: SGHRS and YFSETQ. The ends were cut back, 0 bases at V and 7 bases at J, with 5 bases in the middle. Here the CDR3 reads CASSLAEEQYF. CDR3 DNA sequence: TGCGCCAGCAGCTTGGCCGAAGAGCAGTACTTC.

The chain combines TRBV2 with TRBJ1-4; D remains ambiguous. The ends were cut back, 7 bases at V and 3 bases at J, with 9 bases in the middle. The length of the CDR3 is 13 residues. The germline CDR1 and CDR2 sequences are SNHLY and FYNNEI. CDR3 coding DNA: TGTGCCAGCAAAGGGCAGCCTAATGAAAAACTGTTTTTT. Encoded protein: CASKGQPNEKLFF.

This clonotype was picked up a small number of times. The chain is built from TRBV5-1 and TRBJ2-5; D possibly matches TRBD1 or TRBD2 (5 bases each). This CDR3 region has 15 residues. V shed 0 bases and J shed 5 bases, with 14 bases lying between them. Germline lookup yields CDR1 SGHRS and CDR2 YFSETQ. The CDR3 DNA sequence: TGCGCCAGCAGCTTGGGCCGGGGCATTAGGGAGACCCAGTACTTC. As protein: CASSLGRGIRETQYF.

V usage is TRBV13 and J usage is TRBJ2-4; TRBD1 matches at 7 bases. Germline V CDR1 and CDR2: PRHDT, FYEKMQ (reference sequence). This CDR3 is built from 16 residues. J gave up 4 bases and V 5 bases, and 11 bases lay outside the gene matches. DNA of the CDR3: TGTGCCAGCAGCACATTAGCAGGGGGTTCAAAAAACATTCAGTACTTC. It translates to CASSTLAGGSKNIQYF.